Below are 23 T cell receptor beta chains sequenced from a single sample in a study of long-term antiretroviral therapy in people with HIV. With survey level as its setting, the immunoSEQ assay was v3.0. Assay: immunoSEQ multiplex PCR; the TCRdb copy retains only in-frame clones and omits some. The sample includes approximately 15,000 clones, more than 75% of them seen just once. Sequenced material: unsorted PBMCs, taken 6.9 years after starting antiretroviral therapy. These receptors were obtained from a man between 50 and 59 years old with HIV.

The chain uses TRBV18 and TRBJ1-2; D is undetermined. Trimming took off 3 bases at V and 3 bases at J, with 14 bases between the two ends. This CDR3 is 15 amino acids long. Germline assignment: CDR1 KGHSH and CDR2 LQKENI. CDR3 amino acids: CASSPQRVGHYGYTF. CDR3 DNA sequence: TGTGCCAGCTCACCCCAGCGAGTAGGACACTATGGCTACACCTTC.

The chain employs TRBV28 and TRBJ2-3, with 13 bases that match TRBD2. Germline V gene sequence: CDR1 MDHEN, CDR2 SYDVKM. The CDR3 extends over 14 amino acids. With 5 bases clipped from V and 6 bases from J, the junction kept 2 bases outside the gene matches. The CDR3: CASSEGLAGDTQYF. CDR3 in DNA: TGTGCCAGCAGTGAGGGACTAGCGGGGGATACGCAGTATTTT.

The chain carries TRBV9 and TRBJ1-1; TRBD1 agrees at 8 bases. Per the germline V gene, CDR1 is SGDLS and CDR2 is YYNGEE. This CDR3 has 15 residues. Trimming removed 4 bases from V and 5 bases from J; junction bases left unmatched: 10. CDR3 sequence (DNA): TGTGCCAGCAGCCCAGAAAAGACAGGGGTGACTGAAGCTTTCTTT. Translation: CASSPEKTGVTEAFF.

The rearrangement joins TRBV9 to TRBJ1-3, with D uncertain. The germline V and J ends were trimmed by 4 bases and 0 bases, with 11 bases remaining between them. This CDR3 contains 15 residues. Germline CDR1 is SGDLS and CDR2 is YYNGEE. CDR3 sequence: CASSHSTHSGNTIYF. The DNA of the CDR3 is TGTGCCAGCAGCCATTCCACGCACTCTGGAAACACCATATATTTT. Full variable domain (rest looked up from reference TRBV9 and TRBJ1-3): DSGVTQTPKHLITATGQRVTLRCSPRSGDLSVYWYQQSLDQGLQFLIQYYNGEERAKGNILERFSAQQFPDLHSELNLSSLELGDSALYFCASSHSTHSGNTIYFGEGSWLTVV.

This chain joins TRBV19 and TRBJ1-1; D uncertain. V was clipped by 3 bases and J by 0 bases, with 5 bases between them. The CDR3 loop spans 13 amino acids. Germline V gene sequence: CDR1 LNHDA, CDR2 SQIVND (reference sequence). CDR3 sequence (DNA): TGTGCCAGTAGTATTTCGGTGAACACTGAAGCTTTCTTT. It is translated as CASSISVNTEAFF.

As DNA, the CDR3 is TGTGCCAGCAGTTTCGGGCTAGCGGGAGTCCCTGGGGATACGCAGTATTTT. Translating gives CASSFGLAGVPGDTQYF. V and J are TRBV28 and TRBJ2-3; 10 positions agree with TRBD2. J lost 6 bases, V lost 3 bases, and 12 bases had no gene match. Germline CDR1 is MDHEN and CDR2 is SYDVKM. CDR3 size: 17 residues.

The chain links TRBV5-6 to TRBJ1-6, with 12 bases identical to TRBD1. V lost 2 bases to trimming and J lost 5 bases; unmatched junction nucleotides: 5. Germline CDR1 is SGHDT and CDR2 is YYEEEE. The CDR3 spans 17 residues. CDR3 sequence (DNA): TGTGCCAGCAGCTTTTCCGGGACAGGGGGCCATAATTCACCCCTCCACTTT. It is translated as CASSFSGTGGHNSPLHF. The full variable domain, completed using reference TRBV5-6 and TRBJ1-6, is DAGVTQSPTHLIKTRGQQVTLRCSPKSGHDTVSWYQQALGQGPQFIFQYYEEEERQRGNFPDRFSGHQFPNYSSELNVNALLLGDSALYLCASSFSGTGGHNSPLHFGNGTRLTVT.

This clone turned up a few times. The CDR3: CASSQGTGSWNTEAFF. The CDR3 DNA sequence: TGCGCCAGCAGCCAAGGAACAGGGTCCTGGAACACTGAAGCTTTCTTT. The rearrangement uses TRBV4-3 and TRBJ1-1; D is possibly TRBD1 (6 bases). The CDR3 has 16 residues. The germline V gene encodes CDR1 LGHNA and CDR2 YSLEER. V gave up 1 base and J gave up 1 base, with 13 bases separating them.

The chain uses TRBV4-3 and TRBJ2-1; D remains ambiguous. The CDR3 loop spans 14 amino acids. Germline V lookup: CDR1 LGHNA, CDR2 YSLEER. Trimming cost V 4 bases and J 1 base, with 8 bases left between them. This chain's CDR3 is CASSRQGSYNEQFF. The CDR3 coding sequence is TGCGCCAGCAGCCGCCAAGGGTCCTACAATGAGCAGTTCTTC.

The V gene is TRBV5-4, the J gene TRBJ1-6, with 12 bases lining up with TRBD1. Germline CDR1 is SGHNT and CDR2 is YYREEE (reference sequence). The V gene end was trimmed by 0 bases and the J gene end by 9 bases; junction bases not matched to a gene: 10. The CDR3 extends over 18 amino acids. The CDR3 region has the DNA TGTGCCAGCAGCTTGGGGCCGGGACAGGGGGCGAAGGGTTCACCCCTCCACTTT. It specifies CASSLGPGQGAKGSPLHF. The full variable domain, its missing parts supplied by reference TRBV5-4 and TRBJ1-6, is ETGVTQSPTHLIKTRGQQVTLRCSSQSGHNTVSWYQQALGQGPQFIFQYYREEENGRGNFPPRFSGLQFPNYSSELNVNALELDDSALYLCASSLGPGQGAKGSPLHFGNGTRLTVT.

In its sample, this clone was seen once. The chain recombines TRBV5-1 with TRBJ2-1; D tentatively reads TRBD1 or TRBD2 (5 bases each). From germline, CDR1 is SGHRS and CDR2 YFSETQ. CDR3 length: 14 residues. V shed 3 bases and J shed 6 bases, with 13 bases lying between them. CDR3 nucleotide sequence: TGCGCCAGCAGCTGGACCGGGACCACCAATGAGCAGTTCTTC. It translates to CASSWTGTTNEQFF.

The chain combines TRBV30 with TRBJ2-6; no reliable D call. Germline V gives CDR1 GTSNPN, CDR2 SVGIG (reference sequence). The V and J ends lost 4 bases and 0 bases respectively, with 7 bases between them. This CDR3 comprises 14 residues. The CDR3 nucleotides are TGTGCCTGGACCCGAGGCTCTGGGGCCAACGTCCTGACTTTC. It yields the protein CAWTRGSGANVLTF.

The chain joins TRBV4-1 to TRBJ1-1; D might be TRBD1 (5 bases). CDR1 and CDR2 (germline): MGHRA, YSYEKL. Trimming took off 3 bases at V and 0 bases at J, with 14 bases between the two ends. This CDR3 has 16 amino acids. The CDR3 loop is CASSHRDWGMNTEAFF. CDR3 DNA sequence: TGCGCCAGCAGCCACAGGGACTGGGGAATGAACACTGAAGCTTTCTTT.

The V gene is TRBV12-5, the J gene TRBJ2-7, with D perhaps matching TRBD1 or TRBD2 (7 bases each). Trimming pared 6 bases from V and 6 bases from J, leaving 9 bases between. The CDR3 has 11 amino acids. CDR1 and CDR2 from the germline V gene are LGHNT and FRNRAP. As DNA, the CDR3 is TGTGCTAGTGGCAGGGGGGGCGAGCAGTACTTC. This sequence encodes CASGRGGEQYF.

The chain has TRBV5-1 and TRBJ2-2, with D possibly matching TRBD2 (5 bases). Germline V CDR1 and CDR2: SGHRS, YFSETQ. This CDR3 is 14 amino acids long. V shed 1 base and J shed 5 bases, with 9 bases lying between them. The CDR3 nucleotides are TGCGCCAGCAGCTTGAATCCGGGAACCGGGGAGCTGTTTTTT. Its protein is CASSLNPGTGELFF.

In DNA, the CDR3 is TGCAGCGTTGATCCAGCGGGAGTCACAGATACGCAGTATTTT. Translated, it gives CSVDPAGVTDTQYF. This sequence joins TRBV29-1 and TRBJ2-3, with 8 bases fitting TRBD2. The V segment lost 3 bases and the J segment 2 bases; nucleotides outside the gene matches: 4. Germline lookup yields CDR1 SQVTM and CDR2 ANQGSEA. The CDR3 covers 14 residues.

The genes are TRBV25-1 and TRBJ2-5, with a possible D match to TRBD2 (6 bases). The CDR3 runs to 14 residues. Per the germline V gene, CDR1 is MGHDK and CDR2 is SYGVNS. V gave up 7 bases and J gave up 1 base, with 13 bases separating them. The CDR3 loop reads CASTIGGIQETQYF. The CDR3 nucleotides are TGTGCCAGCACCATTGGGGGGATCCAAGAGACCCAGTACTTC.

This sequence joins TRBV25-1 and TRBJ1-3; 8 bases map to TRBD1. The germline CDR1 and CDR2 sequences are MGHDK and SYGVNS. V was pared by 5 bases and J by 0 bases, with 6 bases of the junction left unmatched. The CDR3 spans 16 residues. CDR3 amino acids: CASSPGTGGSGNTIYF. The DNA for the CDR3 is TGTGCCAGCAGTCCTGGAACAGGGGGCTCTGGAAACACCATATATTTT.

The chain employs TRBV7-3 and TRBJ2-2, with 8 bases matching TRBD2. The CDR3 runs 17 residues. Germline values: CDR1 SGHTA, CDR2 FQGTGA. The junction had 14 bases not matched to a gene; V was cut back by 5 bases and J by 6 bases. The CDR3 DNA follows: TGTGCCAGCAGCCTCAAGTTGCCGGGACTAGAGTCCGGGGAGCTGTTTTTT. This translates into CASSLKLPGLESGELFF.

The chain uses TRBV7-6 and TRBJ2-7; 10 bases agree with TRBD2. V was pared by 0 bases and J by 5 bases, with 13 bases of the junction left unmatched. Germline V gene sequence: CDR1 SGHVS, CDR2 FNYEAQ. CDR3 length equals 18 residues. CDR3 sequence (DNA): TGTGCCAGCAGCTTAGCTCCCGCGGGGACTAGCGAGACCAACGAGCAGTACTTC. This codes for CASSLAPAGTSETNEQYF.

This chain links TRBV4-2 with TRBJ1-3; D is undetermined. Per the germline V gene, CDR1 is LGHNA and CDR2 is YNFKEQ. Trimming removed 2 bases at V and 3 bases at J, with 14 bases between. This CDR3 comprises 16 residues. The CDR3 reads CASSQPRSGGGNTIYF. DNA for the CDR3: TGTGCCAGCAGCCAACCCCGAAGTGGAGGTGGAAACACCATATATTTT.

J is TRBJ2-7 and V is TRBV7-6; 7 bases align to TRBD1. Trimming removed 5 bases from V and 6 bases from J; junction bases left unmatched: 10. CDR3 length equals 14 residues. Germline loops: CDR1 SGHVS, CDR2 FNYEAQ. CDR3 coding DNA: TGTGCCAGCAGCCCCGGGACAGCCTTTTCCGAGCAGTACTTC. Translation: CASSPGTAFSEQYF.

The rearrangement joins TRBV9 to TRBJ1-4; D is possibly TRBD1 (5 bases). The CDR3 is 14 amino acids. The V end lost 3 bases, the J end lost 2 bases, and 8 bases lay between the germline ends. The germline V gene encodes CDR1 SGDLS and CDR2 YYNGEE. CDR3 loop: CASSGGVTNEKLFF. DNA for the CDR3: TGTGCCAGCAGCGGGGGGGTGACTAATGAAAAACTGTTTTTT.